Each of the 12 T cell receptor beta chains below was sequenced from the same sample in a study of blood T cell repertoires in COVID-19 (dated by TCRdb to 2018 to 2020). The library was obtained by the immunoSEQ multiplex PCR assay. The source is immuneACCESS, and TCRdb retained only in-frame sequences with V and J called. Part of the clones is not carried over; for the studies checked, unresolved V genes explain less than half of this, and the remainder is unexplained. The sample table contains some 95,000 clones; only one count was recorded for 80% of them. The ten largest make up approximately 9% of the sample. The specimen sequenced was peripheral blood. Source of these receptors: a man in his fifties who had recovered from COVID-19.

This chain links TRBV9 with TRBJ2-1, with 9 bases matching TRBD2. Trimming at V came to 0 bases and at J to 7 bases, leaving 8 bases not matched to a gene. Per the germline V gene, CDR1 is SGDLS and CDR2 is YYNGEE. The CDR3 sequence is 16 residues long. The CDR3 here is CASSVGPAGGLNEQFF. In nucleotides, the CDR3 is TGTGCCAGCAGCGTAGGACCAGCGGGGGGTCTAAATGAGCAGTTCTTC.

For the CDR3, the DNA is TGTGCCATCAGTGAGTCGAGCACCAATCAGCCCCAGCATTTT. Protein sequence: CAISESSTNQPQHF. This chain connects TRBV10-3 to TRBJ1-5; D ambiguous. Germline CDR1 ENHRY, CDR2 SYGVKD. The V end was cut by 0 bases, the J end by 3 bases, with 6 bases between. The CDR3 has 14 residues.

For the CDR3, the DNA is TGTGCCAGCAGCTTAGGGTTTCAGGGGCGGAATGAAAAACTGTTTTTT. Its translation: CASSLGFQGRNEKLFF. V usage is TRBV7-8 and J usage is TRBJ1-4; TRBD1 might be the D (6 bases). There are 16 residues in the CDR3. Germline CDR1 is SGHVS and CDR2 is FQNEAQ. V lost 1 base and J 5 bases, leaving 14 bases between the germline ends.

The genes are TRBV27 and TRBJ1-2; 8 bases are shared with TRBD1. Germline V gives CDR1 MNHEY, CDR2 SMNVEV (reference sequence). This CDR3 contains 15 residues. V gave up 5 bases and J gave up 5 bases; unmatched junction bases: 10. The CDR3 region has the DNA TGTGCCAGCAGTCCGAGGACAGGGCTAGCTTATGGCTACACCTTC. This sequence encodes CASSPRTGLAYGYTF.

The genes are TRBV6-6 and TRBJ1-1; 9 positions agree with TRBD1. J was trimmed by 6 bases and V by 5 bases; bases with no gene match: 4. The V gene's germline CDR1 is MNHNY and CDR2 SVGAGI (reference sequence). The CDR3 covers 13 residues. CDR3 sequence reads: CASSLGQGSEAFF. The CDR3 DNA reads TGTGCCAGCAGTCTGGGACAGGGCTCTGAAGCTTTCTTT.

J is TRBJ2-5 and V is TRBV3-1 (or the pseudogene TRBV3-2); 16 bases line up with TRBD2. The CDR3 has 18 amino acids. The junction had 12 bases not matched to a gene; V was cut back by 5 bases and J by 6 bases. CDR1 and CDR2 from the germline V gene are LGHDT and YNNKEL (reference sequence). In DNA form, the CDR3 reads TGTGCCAGCAGCGCGCGATTTGGGACTAGCGGGAGGGCGAAGACCCAGTACTTC. It specifies CASSARFGTSGRAKTQYF.

The chain links TRBV29-1 to TRBJ2-3, with 9 bases that match TRBD2. V lost 4 bases to trimming and J lost 4 bases; unmatched junction nucleotides: 12. Germline-derived CDR1 and CDR2 are SQVTM and ANQGSEA. This CDR3 region has 16 residues. CDR3 region: CSVADTLAGRADTQYF. CDR3 in DNA: TGCAGCGTTGCCGATACTCTAGCGGGGAGGGCAGATACGCAGTATTTT.

The rearrangement joins TRBV6-4 to TRBJ1-1; D may be TRBD1 (5 bases). V was shortened by 3 bases and J by 6 bases, with 14 bases between the two germline ends. CDR1 is MRHNA, CDR2 SNTAGT, per germline. CDR3 length equals 14 residues. The CDR3 reads CASSESQGNAEAFF. DNA for the CDR3: TGTGCCAGCAGTGAGAGCCAGGGTAACGCTGAAGCTTTCTTT.

This clone was picked up a small number of times. This sequence joins TRBV2 and TRBJ1-2; D might be TRBD1 (5 bases). CDR1 and CDR2 (germline): SNHLY, FYNNEI. Trimming left V 7 bases short and J 4 bases short, with 10 bases between. This CDR3 spans 12 amino acids. CDR3: CASNEGVYGYTF. Written as DNA, the CDR3 is TGTGCCAGCAACGAAGGGGTCTATGGCTACACCTTC.

The chain carries TRBV7-3 and TRBJ2-6, with D uncertain. The CDR3 runs 12 residues. Germline V gives CDR1 SGHTA, CDR2 FQGTGA. Deletions cut 7 bases from V and 1 base from J, with 2 bases between. For the CDR3, the DNA is TGTGCCAGCACGTCTGGGGCCAACGTCCTGACTTTC. Translation gives CASTSGANVLTF.

V and J are TRBV4-3 and TRBJ2-7; the D gene is possibly TRBD2 (6 bases). CDR1 is LGHNA and CDR2 is YSLEER in the germline V gene. This CDR3 is built from 22 residues. The V and J ends lost 0 bases and 3 bases respectively, with 33 bases between them. The CDR3 reads CASSQEFLGTPNTYSKVYEQYF. Written as DNA, the CDR3 is TGCGCCAGCAGCCAAGAATTTCTCGGGACTCCAAACACCTACTCGAAGGTCTACGAGCAGTACTTC.

The chain couples TRBV4-3 to TRBJ2-3; TRBD2 is a possible D gene (5 bases). The CDR3 covers 16 residues. Germline-derived CDR1 and CDR2 are LGHNA and YSLEER. Trimming pared 0 bases from V and 6 bases from J, leaving 16 bases between. The CDR3 DNA reads as TGCGCCAGCAGCCAAGATGGTAGCGCCGACGGCGATACGCAGTATTTT. Encoded protein: CASSQDGSADGDTQYF.